This T cell receptor (beta chain) was identified in a study of glioma-infiltrating T cells. Amplification of TCR alpha and beta CDR3 regions from RNA used iRepertoire nested multiplex PCR. Tissue mRNA or PBMC total RNA, about 90-400 ng, went into one-step reverse transcription and amplification. MiXCR was run by TCRdb on the multiplex PCR reads, yielding one entry per CDR3 protein. Seen here are around 44,000 distinct CDR3 sequences, about 22% observed once, and the top ten hold 5% to 6.5%. V was pared by 4 bases and J by 2 bases, with 20 bases between. CDR3 length: 17 amino acids. This sequence originates from a human donor with low-grade glioma or glioblastoma, undergoing nonglioma brain surgery, or in good health (not recorded which). Sequences were obtained from glioma tissue, nonneoplastic brain tissue, or PBMCs (not recorded which). The V and J genes are TRBV12-3 or TRBV12-4 and TRBJ1-1, with D possibly being TRBD1 (6 bases). The CDR3 loop is CASSYYAPGGVNTEAFF. In nucleotides, the CDR3 is TGTGCCAGCAGTTATTATGCTCCGGGGGGCGTAAACACTGAAGCTTTCTTT.